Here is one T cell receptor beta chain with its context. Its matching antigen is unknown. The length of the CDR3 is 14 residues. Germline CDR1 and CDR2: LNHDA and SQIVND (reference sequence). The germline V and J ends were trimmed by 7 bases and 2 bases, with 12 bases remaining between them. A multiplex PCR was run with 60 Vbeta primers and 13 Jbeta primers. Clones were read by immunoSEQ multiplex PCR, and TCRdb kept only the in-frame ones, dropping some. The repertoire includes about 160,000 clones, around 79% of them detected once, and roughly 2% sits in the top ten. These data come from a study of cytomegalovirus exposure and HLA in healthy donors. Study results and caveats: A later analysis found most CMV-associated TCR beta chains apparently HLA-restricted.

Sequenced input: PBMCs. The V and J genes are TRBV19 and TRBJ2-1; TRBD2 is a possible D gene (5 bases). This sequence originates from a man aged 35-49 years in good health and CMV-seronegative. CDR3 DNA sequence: TGTGCCAGTAATGACTACGGGCCCTACAATGAGCAGTTCTTC. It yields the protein CASNDYGPYNEQFF.